The clone carrying this T cell receptor (beta chain) was found a few times. Its target is unknown. This entry comes from a study of T-cell memory formation after mild COVID-19. Study background: Across donors, TCR clusters were largely donor specific. General study findings and limits: CD8+ contracting clones occupied EMRA, while CD4+ ones occupied mainly CM and EM. Contracting clones from day 15 to 85 showed balanced CD4/CD8; later expanders favored CD4+.

One entry per CDR3 protein results from TCRdb running MiXCR on the 5' RACE reads. This sample carries about 600,000 distinct CDR3 sequences, about 22% of them seen once, and the ten largest clones take approximately 8.4%. V trimming: 5 bases; J trimming: 7 bases; junction bases outside the gene matches: 6. The CDR3 sequence is 13 residues long. Germline-derived CDR1 and CDR2 are DFQATT and SNEGSKA (reference sequence). This chain connects TRBV20-1 to TRBJ2-7; 12 nucleotides agree with TRBD1. The clonotype originates from an adult woman who had mild COVID-19 (a few samples of this study predate the infection). Cell type and time point are not known. Sequencing input: PBMCs or a T cell subset sorted from them (not recorded which). CDR3 coding DNA: TGCAGTGCTCACCGGGACAGGGGGCGTGAGCAGTACTTC. Its protein product is CSAHRDRGREQYF.